This entry features one T cell receptor beta chain sequence. This receptor's antigen is unknown. A much more abundant neighbour one base away suggests this may be a read error. The conserved phenylalanine or tryptophan is not found at the CDR3 terminus, so this likely reflects a read error. This sample is part of a study of T cells in Graves' hyperthyroidism and ophthalmopathy (dated by TCRdb to about 2019). For the wider study: Peripheral blood samples were taken at the time of initial diagnosis, prior to any treatment. To identify TCR V-J signatures that set the groups apart, the researchers used a discovery cohort of 100 patients, made up of 40 to 45 with Graves' ophthalmopathy and 55 to 65 with stable Graves' hyperthyroidism. Whether ophthalmopathy could be predicted prospectively was tested in an independent validation cohort made up of 18 to 20 hyperthyroidism patients plus 17 patients who later progressed to ophthalmopathy. The 75 to 100 discovery patients were randomly split 7:3 into training and test sets. The study also compared thyroid tissue and blood T-cell repertoires from about six Graves' hyperthyroidism patients. After blood sampling, hyperthyroidism patients were treated with methimazole at a starting dose of 30 mg daily, and ophthalmopathy patients were treated with high-dose intravenous methylprednisolone. The paper reports TCR Vbeta CDR3 sequencing of over 120 peripheral blood samples: around 41 ophthalmopathy, around 80 hyperthyroidism and roughly 17 progressor patients. What the authors observed across the whole study: In validation, progression to ophthalmopathy was predicted by the model with 70.59% sensitivity and 72.22% specificity, a median of around 6.5 months before onset. Blood samples also contained most of the expanded thyroid clonotypes (frequency above 0.001), which suggests that blood repertoires may reflect thyroid immune responses. No statistical method was used to set the sample size in advance, and investigators knew the group allocation. A 13 V-J signature model separated ophthalmopathy from stable hyperthyroidism, with nearly 90% sensitivity and around 84% specificity in cross-validation and 80%/75% in testing.

Graves' hyperthyroidism was defined as stable when no progression to ophthalmopathy occurred over 18 months of follow-up. Hyperthyroidism patients were newly diagnosed, had a disease duration of under 2 months, and were aged 18 to 65 years. The study excluded patients with uncontrolled infections, other autoimmune diseases, pregnancy or lactation. Diagnoses were based on clinical symptoms, serum thyroxine and TRAb, thyroid ultrasound and orbital computed tomography. Ficoll-Paque density gradient centrifugation was used to isolate PBMCs from around 9.1 ml of fresh peripheral blood. Trizol reagent was used to extract total RNA, and RNA quality was then checked on an Agilent 2100 Bioanalyzer. Deletion took 2 bases off V and 4 bases off J, with a span of 11 bases between the germline ends. As encoded in the germline V gene (reference sequence), CDR1 is MNHEY while CDR2 is SMNVEV. The CDR3 has 14 amino acids, counting both end residues. The read is trimmed to its CDR3 DNA, 42 bases read in frame from base 1.

The TCR beta CDR3 regions were amplified from the RNA transcripts. A first-round RT-PCR of the TCR CDR3 used the HTBI primer set with the Qiagen OneStep RT-PCR kit. Libraries were constructed in a second round of multiplex PCR, after which size selection and purification were carried out. The libraries were sequenced on an Illumina HiSeq2000 using paired-end 100 bp reads. As for how the authors treated the data: SOAPnuke was used to process the raw data, removing reads that contained adapters or uncalled bases, had a mean Phred below 15, or lacked an exact match to the constant primer or identifier. High-quality paired reads were merged using COPE v1.2.5, and each unique nucleotide sequence was defined as a clonotype. MiTCR v1.1 was used to align the clonotypes against IMGT TRBV, TRBD and TRBJ reference segments. Only V-J combinations with frequency above 0.0001, covering about 99% of repertoires, were analysed. A TCS score was defined as the ratio of F50 (clonal expansion) to E x V (chaos), with BLOSUM62-based TCRdist applied between CDR3 peptides within each V-J. Welch's t-statistics and random forest reduced roughly 540 V-J features to 10 to 15, which were used in a naive Bayes classifier (R e1071). The public sequencing data were trimmed at Q25 with fastp and processed into clonotypes with MiXCR by TCRdb, which kept only in-frame beta chains. Each CDR3 protein gets just one entry, which takes the most common genes and DNA from the rows behind it. The V and J calls and clone size come from TCRdb's table, not from the authors' own analysis. Present in this sample are approximately 710,000 distinct CDR3 sequences, approximately 15% of which were seen just once. 15% to 19% of the sample rests with the top ten.

This receptor was identified in a man in his fifties with Graves' hyperthyroidism. Material: blood. The V gene is TRBV27 and the J gene is TRBJ1-1, and possibly TRBD1, on 5 matching bases. The nucleotide sequence is TGTGCCAGCAGTTTAGGTGTAGGGACCACTGAAGCTTTCCTT. Its translation is CASSLGVGTTEAFL.